These 26 T cell receptor beta chains were sequenced from one sample in a study of blood T cell repertoires in COVID-19. Profiling relied on immunoSEQ multiplex PCR, and the TCRdb table lists in-frame clones only, not all of them. The sample has roughly 14,000 clones; approximately 80% are singletons. The sample was peripheral blood. The receptors here all came from a man aged 35 to 55 with active or convalescent COVID-19.

The CDR3: CASSFGQTNTEAFF. As DNA, the CDR3 is TGTGCCAGCAGCTTTGGACAGACAAACACTGAAGCTTTCTTT. The chain combines TRBV11-3 with TRBJ1-1, with D possibly TRBD1 on 6 matching bases. This CDR3 is 14 amino acids long. Trimming shortened V by 3 bases and J by 2 bases, and 10 bases separated the two germline ends. Germline loops: CDR1 SGHNT, CDR2 YENEEA.

V and J are TRBV23-1 and TRBJ2-1, with 8 bases matching TRBD1. TRBV23-1 belongs to the ORF category, with a function that is uncertain. The CDR3 is made up of 18 amino acids. Losses at the gene ends were 4 bases for V and 7 bases for J; bases not matched to a gene: 18. CDR3 sequence: CASSRLTGVDSCGNEQFF. The CDR3 bases are TGCGCCAGCAGTCGCCTGACAGGGGTCGATTCCTGTGGGAATGAGCAGTTCTTC.

This clone was counted a single time. The rearrangement uses TRBV25-1 and TRBJ1-6, with 10 positions matching TRBD1. Trimming cost V 6 bases and J 9 bases; bases outside gene matches: 5. This CDR3 comprises 14 residues. CDR1 is MGHDK and CDR2 is SYGVNS in the germline V gene. CDR3 loop: CASSPDRGRSPLHF. The CDR3 region has the DNA TGTGCCAGCAGCCCCGACAGGGGGCGTTCACCCCTCCACTTT.

The genes are TRBV2 and TRBJ1-5; possibly TRBD1 for D (6 bases). This CDR3 region has 12 residues. Germline assignment: CDR1 SNHLY and CDR2 FYNNEI. Trimming removed 9 bases from V and 9 bases from J, with 15 bases in between. For the CDR3, the DNA is TGTGCCAGGGGGGCGAGCCAGGGGCCCCAGCATTTT. Translation: CARGASQGPQHF.

This clone is labeled medium-sized (0.01 to 0.1%). The chain is built from TRBV27 and TRBJ2-7, with 7 bases that match TRBD2. V shed 2 bases and J 6 bases; nucleotides not matched to a gene: 4. The CDR3 is 13 amino acids. Germline CDR1 reads MNHEY; CDR2 reads SMNVEV (reference sequence). CDR3 in amino acids: CASSLAGVGEQYF. CDR3 DNA: TGTGCCAGCAGTTTAGCGGGAGTGGGCGAGCAGTACTTC.

The J gene is TRBJ2-1, the V gene TRBV11-3; 9 bases line up with TRBD2. J lost 2 bases, V lost 6 bases, and 2 bases had no gene match. Germline lookup yields CDR1 SGHNT and CDR2 YENEEA. The CDR3 runs to 14 residues. The CDR3 bases are TGTGCCAGCAGTGGGACTAGCCCCTACAATGAGCAGTTCTTC. Amino acid sequence: CASSGTSPYNEQFF. Full variable domain (remainder filled in from reference TRBV11-3 and TRBJ2-1): EAGVVQSPRYKIIEKKQPVAFWCNPISGHNTLYWYLQNLGQGPELLIRYENEEAVDDSQLPKDRFSAERLKGVDSTLKIQPAELGDSAVYLCASSGTSPYNEQFFGPGTRLTVL.

The rearrangement uses TRBV7-8 and TRBJ2-7, with 9 positions matching TRBD1. CDR1 SGHVS and CDR2 FQNEAQ come from the germline V gene. The CDR3 spans 15 residues. Trimming at V came to 5 bases and at J to 1 base, leaving 6 bases not matched to a gene. DNA of the CDR3: TGTGCCAGCAGCGACGGACAGGGGCCTTCCTACGAGCAGTACTTC. Translation: CASSDGQGPSYEQYF.

The chain joins TRBV28 to TRBJ2-7; TRBD2 might be the D (6 bases). The germline CDR1 and CDR2 sequences are MDHEN and SYDVKM. Trimming stripped 5 bases from V and 3 bases from J, with 14 bases between. The CDR3 covers 14 residues. The chain's CDR3 is CASSDAGLDYEQYF. CDR3 coding DNA: TGTGCCAGCAGTGACGCGGGACTCGACTACGAGCAGTACTTC.

This chain uses TRBV14 with TRBJ2-1; TRBD2 matches at 11 bases. Losses at the gene ends were 0 bases for V and 4 bases for J; bases not matched to a gene: 8. The CDR3 loop spans 18 amino acids. Germline CDR1 SGHDN, CDR2 FVKESK. The CDR3 region has the DNA TGTGCCAGCAGCCAAGAAATTAGCGGGGGGGCAGGGTACAATGAGCAGTTCTTC. This codes for CASSQEISGGAGYNEQFF.

The CDR3 DNA follows: TGTGCCACCAGCAGAGATATGGGGGGCCAAGAGACCCAGTACTTC. Translation: CATSRDMGGQETQYF. The gene calls are TRBV15 and TRBJ2-5, with D perhaps matching TRBD2 (6 bases). Germline loops: CDR1 LNHNV, CDR2 YYDKDF (reference sequence). The V and J ends lost 0 bases and 1 base respectively, with 9 bases between them. CDR3 length: 15 residues.

J is TRBJ2-3 and V is TRBV15; TRBD2 matches 11 bases. Germline CDR1 reads LNHNV; CDR2 reads YYDKDF (reference sequence). This CDR3 comprises 18 residues. The V and J ends lost 2 bases and 0 bases, in that order; junction bases with no gene match: 7. The CDR3 reads CATSRFPGTSGSTDTQYF. CDR3 DNA: TGTGCCACCAGCAGATTTCCCGGGACTAGCGGAAGCACAGATACGCAGTATTTT.

The rearrangement uses TRBV28 and TRBJ2-3; TRBD1 agrees at 9 bases. With 2 bases clipped from V and 9 bases from J, the junction kept 9 bases outside the gene matches. Per germline, CDR1 MDHEN and CDR2 SYDVKM. The CDR3 covers 15 residues. The CDR3 reads CASSLRTGGASTQYF. DNA of the CDR3: TGTGCCAGCAGTTTACGAACAGGGGGCGCGTCCACGCAGTATTTT.

The chain carries TRBV4-3 and TRBJ1-6; 8 nucleotides line up with TRBD1. This CDR3 is 15 amino acids long. The germline CDR1 and CDR2 sequences are LGHNA and YSLEER. Trimming at V came to 0 bases and at J to 7 bases, leaving 2 bases not matched to a gene. CDR3 DNA sequence: TGCGCCAGCAGCCAAGACTGGGACAGGAATTCACCCCTCCACTTT. Residues: CASSQDWDRNSPLHF.

V gene TRBV7-3 combines with J gene TRBJ2-1; possibly TRBD2 for D (6 bases). There are 13 residues in the CDR3. The V gene lost 3 bases and the J gene lost 9 bases, with 12 bases spanning the gap. The V gene's germline CDR1 is SGHTA and CDR2 FQGTGA. CDR3 DNA sequence: TGTGCCAGCAGCTTCGGAGGGATGAGTGAGCAGTTCTTC. Amino acids: CASSFGGMSEQFF.

The rearrangement joins TRBV24-1 to TRBJ2-2, with 8 nucleotides matching TRBD2. Germline assignment: CDR1 KGHDR and CDR2 SFDVKD. Losses at the gene ends were 1 base for V and 4 bases for J; bases not matched to a gene: 4. This CDR3 has 16 residues. The CDR3 is CATSDFAGGGTGELFF. The CDR3 bases are TGTGCCACCAGTGATTTTGCGGGGGGTGGCACCGGGGAGCTGTTTTTT.

The V and J genes are TRBV5-4 and TRBJ2-3; a weak D match, TRBD2 (5 bases). CDR3 size: 11 residues. V was cut by 7 bases and J by 4 bases, with 7 bases left in between. Per germline, CDR1 SGHNT and CDR2 YYREEE (reference sequence). The CDR3 reads CASRSADTQYF. Written as DNA, the CDR3 is TGTGCCAGCCGTAGCGCAGATACGCAGTATTTT.

V usage is TRBV14 and J usage is TRBJ1-6; no firm D call. Germline V lookup: CDR1 SGHDN, CDR2 FVKESK. With 5 bases removed from V and 5 bases from J, the gap between germline ends came to 4 bases. This CDR3 region has 12 residues. This CDR3 is CASSSNNSPLHF. CDR3 DNA sequence: TGTGCCAGCAGCTCTAATAATTCACCCCTCCACTTT.

This clone was observed a few times. The V and J genes are TRBV6-2 or TRBV6-3 and TRBJ1-6, with TRBD1 as a possible D gene (6 bases). The V end was cut by 4 bases, the J end by 9 bases, with 16 bases between. Germline loops: CDR1 MNHEY, CDR2 SVGEGT. This CDR3 region has 15 residues. CDR3 nucleotides: TGTGCCAGCAGTTTCGAACAGGGCCATGCTTCACCCCTCCACTTT. Translated, it gives CASSFEQGHASPLHF.

This clone was seen a single time. This chain links TRBV7-3 with TRBJ2-2; 7 nucleotides agree with TRBD2. This CDR3 has 15 amino acids. Trimming at V came to 2 bases and at J to 3 bases, leaving 3 bases not matched to a gene. Germline V gives CDR1 SGHTA, CDR2 FQGTGA. CDR3 residues: CASSLGEGHTGELFF. CDR3 DNA: TGTGCCAGCAGCTTAGGGGAGGGCCACACCGGGGAGCTGTTTTTT.

The chain links TRBV29-1 to TRBJ2-3; a weak D match, TRBD1 (5 bases). In germline, CDR1 is SQVTM, CDR2 ANQGSEA. The V and J ends lost 3 bases and 0 bases respectively, with 10 bases between them. The CDR3 covers 14 residues. Here the CDR3 reads CSVDSAGSTDTQYF. DNA for the CDR3: TGCAGCGTTGATTCGGCAGGGAGCACAGATACGCAGTATTTT.

This clone has only one observation. This chain joins TRBV18 and TRBJ2-7; 7 bases are shared with TRBD1. V lost 0 bases, J lost 6 bases, and 5 bases stayed unmatched. Germline-derived CDR1 and CDR2 are KGHSH and LQKENI. The CDR3 consists of 14 residues. In DNA form, the CDR3 reads TGTGCCAGCTCACCACCGGCGACAGGGCCCGAGCAGTACTTC. Translating gives CASSPPATGPEQYF.

V and J are TRBV30 and TRBJ2-3, with D possibly TRBD2 on 7 matching bases. The CDR3 is 15 residues long. Germline assignment: CDR1 GTSNPN and CDR2 SVGIG (reference sequence). V lost 0 bases to trimming and J lost 2 bases, with 12 bases between them. The CDR3 nucleotides are TGTGCCTGGAGTGTAGGCGGGGGCTTCACAGATACGCAGTATTTT. Amino acids: CAWSVGGGFTDTQYF.

V is TRBV6-5 and J is TRBJ2-2, with TRBD1 as a possible D gene (5 bases). The V and J ends lost 6 bases and 1 base respectively, with 6 bases between them. CDR1 MNHEY and CDR2 SVGAGI come from the germline V gene. The CDR3 runs 13 residues. The CDR3 sequence: CASRQENTGELFF. The CDR3 region has the DNA TGTGCCAGCAGACAGGAGAACACCGGGGAGCTGTTTTTT.

The rearrangement joins TRBV6-5 to TRBJ2-1; 10 nucleotides align to TRBD1. The germline CDR1 and CDR2 sequences are MNHEY and SVGAGI. The junction had 7 bases not matched to a gene; V was cut back by 2 bases and J by 9 bases. The CDR3 totals 15 residues. The CDR3 spells CASSYPGQGGIEQFF. CDR3 bases: TGTGCCAGCAGTTACCCCGGACAGGGGGGAATTGAGCAGTTCTTC.

The chain employs TRBV6-5 and TRBJ1-4; the match to TRBD1 covers 7 bases. This CDR3 comprises 14 residues. Germline V CDR1 and CDR2: MNHEY, SVGAGI. V dropped 6 bases and J dropped 5; count of bases not matched to a gene: 6. The chain's CDR3 is CASSRGQNNEKLFF. The CDR3 DNA reads TGTGCCAGCAGCCGGGGACAGAACAATGAAAAACTGTTTTTT.

The J gene is TRBJ2-1, the V gene TRBV30; the match to TRBD2 covers 7 bases. Per the germline V gene, CDR1 is GTSNPN and CDR2 is SVGIG (reference sequence). The CDR3 extends over 12 amino acids. Trimming removed 1 base from V and 8 bases from J; junction bases left unmatched: 2. The CDR3: CAWSARGDEQFF. The DNA for the CDR3 is TGTGCCTGGAGTGCCCGGGGGGATGAGCAGTTCTTC.